The clone carrying this TCR beta chain turned up a few times. As yet, its antigen is unknown. These data are taken from a study of T-cell reconstitution after alpha-beta-depleted transplantation in children. A library of TCRbeta sequences, prepared with unique molecular identifiers, was generated. TCRdb itself ran the PCR reads through MiXCR, one entry per CDR3 protein. This table has fewer than 550,000 distinct CDR3 sequences, around 10% appearing once. Study-wide results and caveats: Reportedly, roughly two months post-transplant, alpha-beta T cells arose from several hundred expanded graft clones.

The sequenced sample was PBMCs, mostly from graft donor cells, obtained 180 days after TCRalphabeta/CD19-depleted stem cell transplant. This clonotype was obtained from a female patient aged 2-15 years who had a stem cell transplant for aplastic anemia, so the T cells may come from the graft donor.

CDR3 sequence (DNA): TGTGCCAGCAGCAGAACCGGGACGGCAAATTCACCCCTCCACTTT. Translation: CASSRTGTANSPLHF. The V and J genes are TRBV7-9 and TRBJ1-6; tentatively, D is TRBD1 (5 bases). The germline gives CDR1 SEHNR, CDR2 FQNEAQ (reference sequence). The CDR3 spans 15 residues. Deletions cut 5 bases from V and 7 bases from J, with 15 bases between.